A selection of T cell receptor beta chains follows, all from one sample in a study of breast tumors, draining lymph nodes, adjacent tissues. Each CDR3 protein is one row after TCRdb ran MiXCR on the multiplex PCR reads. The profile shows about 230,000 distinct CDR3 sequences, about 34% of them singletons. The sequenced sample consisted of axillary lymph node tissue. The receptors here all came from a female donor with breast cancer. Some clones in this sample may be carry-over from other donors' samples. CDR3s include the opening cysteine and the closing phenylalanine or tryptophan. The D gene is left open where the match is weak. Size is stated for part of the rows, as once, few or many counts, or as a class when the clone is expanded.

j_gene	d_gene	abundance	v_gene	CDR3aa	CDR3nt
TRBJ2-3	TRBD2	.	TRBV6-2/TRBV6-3	CASSYSRAGGQTDTQYF	TGTGCCAGCAGTTACTCGAGAGCGGGGGGGCAGACAGATACGCAGTATTTT
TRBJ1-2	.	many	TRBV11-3	CASSFDLYGYTF	TGTGCCAGCAGCTTCGATTTGTATGGCTACACCTTC
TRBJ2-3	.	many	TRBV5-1	CASSPWGVITDTQYF	TGCGCCAGCAGCCCGTGGGGGGTGATCACAGATACGCAGTATTTT
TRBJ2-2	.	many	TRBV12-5	CASGTLEDVNTGELFF	TGTGCTAGTGGGACCCTCGAGGATGTAAACACCGGGGAGCTGTTTTTT
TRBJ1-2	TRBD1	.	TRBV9	CASSSGTGRGYTF	TGTGCCAGCAGCTCCGGGACAGGGAGAGGCTACACCTTC
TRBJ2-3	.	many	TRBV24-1	CATSSGRTPTDTQYF	TGTGCCACCAGCTCGGGACGGACACCCACAGATACGCAGTATTTT
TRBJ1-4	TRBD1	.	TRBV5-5	CASSLMDRGHNEKLFF	TGTGCCAGCAGCTTGATGGACAGGGGGCATAATGAAAAACTGTTTTTT
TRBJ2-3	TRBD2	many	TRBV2	CASNGGVTDTQYF	TGTGCCAGCAACGGGGGGGTGACAGATACGCAGTATTTT
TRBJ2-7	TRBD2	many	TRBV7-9	CASSTLAGAIYEQYF	TGTGCCAGCAGCACTCTAGCGGGAGCGATCTACGAGCAGTACTTC
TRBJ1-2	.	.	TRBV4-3	CASSIGAGPGYGYTF	TGCGCCAGCAGCATAGGGGCGGGGCCGGGCTATGGCTACACCTTC
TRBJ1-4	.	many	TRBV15	CATSRDAGSSNEKLFF	TGTGCCACCAGCAGAGACGCAGGGAGCTCAAATGAAAAACTGTTTTTT
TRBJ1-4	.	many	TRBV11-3	CASSPGRAANEKLFF	TGTGCCAGCAGCCCCGGCAGGGCCGCTAATGAAAAACTGTTTTTT
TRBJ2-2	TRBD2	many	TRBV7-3	CASSLTSGRATGELFF	TGTGCCAGCAGCTTAACTAGCGGGAGGGCCACCGGGGAGCTGTTTTTT
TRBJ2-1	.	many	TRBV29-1	CSVRVGSYNEQFF	TGCAGCGTTAGGGTGGGCTCCTACAATGAGCAGTTCTTC
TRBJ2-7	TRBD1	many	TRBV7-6	CASSSRTGPYEQYF	TGTGCCAGCAGCTCTCGGACAGGACCCTACGAGCAGTACTTC
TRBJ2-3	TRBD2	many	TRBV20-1	CSARAPTAIAGGGGDTQYF	TGCAGTGCTAGAGCTCCGACGGCAATAGCGGGAGGGGGCGGAGATACGCAGTATTTT
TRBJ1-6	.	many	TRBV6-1	CAGWGGGGNSPLHF	TGTGCCGGTTGGGGGGGCGGGGGTAATTCACCCCTCCACTTT
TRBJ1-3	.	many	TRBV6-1	CASSRLAVSGNTIYF	TGTGCCAGCAGCAGACTGGCCGTCTCTGGAAACACCATATATTTT
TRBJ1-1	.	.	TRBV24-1	CATSDLELRGEAFF	TGTGCCACCAGTGATTTAGAGCTGCGGGGTGAAGCTTTCTTT
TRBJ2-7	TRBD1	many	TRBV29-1	CSVPTGTGGYEQYF	TGCAGCGTCCCCACCGGGACAGGGGGCTACGAGCAGTACTTC
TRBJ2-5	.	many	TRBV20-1	CSARAGQETQYF	TGCAGTGCTAGGGCGGGCCAAGAGACCCAGTACTTC
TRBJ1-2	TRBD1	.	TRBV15	CATSRRRDRVYGYTF	TGTGCCACCAGCAGAAGAAGGGACAGGGTCTATGGCTACACCTTC
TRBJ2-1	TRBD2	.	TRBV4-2	CASSLNPSGSSYNGQFF	TGTGCCAGCAGCCTCAACCCTAGCGGGAGCTCCTACAATGGGCAGTTCTTC
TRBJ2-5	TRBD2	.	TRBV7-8	CASSPWSGGSETQYF	TGCGCCAGCAGCCCGTGGTCGGGAGGGTCAGAGACCCAGTACTTC
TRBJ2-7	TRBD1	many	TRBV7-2	CASSLVGTGKTYEQYF	TGTGCCAGCAGCTTAGTGGGGACAGGGAAAACCTACGAGCAGTACTTC
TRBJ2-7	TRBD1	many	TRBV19	CASSLGGTGGHEQYF	TGTGCCAGTAGCCTAGGCGGGACAGGGGGCCACGAGCAGTACTTC
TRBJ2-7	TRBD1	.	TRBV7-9	CASSLVQGDRSYEQYF	TGTGCCAGCAGCTTAGTGCAGGGGGACCGCTCCTACGAGCAGTACTTC
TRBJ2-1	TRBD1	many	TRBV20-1	CSAFPPGGSHYNEQFF	TGCAGTGCATTTCCCCCAGGGGGATCCCACTACAATGAGCAGTTCTTC
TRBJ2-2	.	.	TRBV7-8	CASRPRELFF	TGTGCCAGCAGGCCGCGGGAGCTGTTTTTT
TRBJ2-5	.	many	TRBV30	CAWSVLRGSQETQYF	TGTGCCTGGAGTGTACTTCGCGGGTCCCAAGAGACCCAGTACTTC
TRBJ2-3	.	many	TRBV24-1	CATSELTEDTDTQYF	TGTGCCACCAGTGAGTTGACAGAAGACACAGATACGCAGTATTTT
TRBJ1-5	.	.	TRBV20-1	CSARGGGGGRVRDAANQPQHF	TGCAGTGCTAGAGGTGGAGGTGGCGGGAGGGTCCGGGACGCCGCGAATCAGCCCCAGCATTTT
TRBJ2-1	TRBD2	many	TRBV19	CASSIGLAGVNEQFF	TGTGCCAGTAGTATTGGTCTAGCGGGAGTAAATGAGCAGTTCTTC
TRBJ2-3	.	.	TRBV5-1	CASSFYICSAQGRTDTQYF	.
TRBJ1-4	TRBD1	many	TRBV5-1	CASKTQGTGNEKLFF	TGCGCCAGCAAAACACAGGGGACGGGTAATGAAAAACTGTTTTTT
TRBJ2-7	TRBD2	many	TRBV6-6	CASSGTSGSSYEQYF	TGTGCCAGCAGTGGGACTAGCGGGAGCTCCTACGAGCAGTACTTC
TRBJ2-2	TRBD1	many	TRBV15	CATSRSPGQGNGELFF	TGTGCCACCAGCAGATCTCCGGGACAGGGGAACGGGGAGCTGTTTTTT
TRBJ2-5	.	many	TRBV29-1	CSVGGEETQYF	TGCAGCGTTGGAGGGGAAGAGACCCAGTACTTC
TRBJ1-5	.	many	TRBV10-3	CAISESPDSDKGPQHF	TGTGCCATCAGTGAATCCCCCGACAGCGACAAGGGGCCCCAGCATTTT
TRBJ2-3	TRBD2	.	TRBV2	CASSEAAGVRAQYF	TGTGCCAGCAGTGAAGCAGCGGGGGTCAGGGCGCAGTATTTT
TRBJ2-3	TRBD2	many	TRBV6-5	CASSPSGITTDTQYF	TGTGCCAGCAGTCCCAGCGGGATCACCACAGATACGCAGTATTTT
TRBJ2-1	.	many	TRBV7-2	CASSLWAGSYNEQFF	TGTGCCAGCAGCTTATGGGCGGGATCCTACAATGAGCAGTTCTTC
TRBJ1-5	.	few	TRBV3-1	CASTRSKGGDSNQPQHF	TGTGCCAGCACCCGAAGCAAGGGGGGAGATAGCAATCAGCCCCAGCATTTT
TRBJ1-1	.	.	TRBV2	CASSRQSYTEAFF	TGTGCCAGCAGCCGACAGTCCTACACTGAAGCTTTCTTT
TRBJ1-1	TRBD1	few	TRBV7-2	CASSFAGTANTEAFF	TGTGCCAGCAGCTTTGCCGGGACAGCAAACACTGAAGCTTTCTTT
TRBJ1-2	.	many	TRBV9	CASSPNRYGYTF	TGTGCCAGCAGCCCGAACCGGTATGGCTACACCTTC